These 2 T cell receptor delta chains were all obtained from the same sample, sequenced in a study of gamma-delta chains in newborns, infants, children. TCRdb reran clone calling via CATT on the reads. The sample records around 4,800 delta-chain clones, over 30% being singletons. The sequenced sample was blood. Receptors originate from a child who received the measles vaccine.

This chain connects TRDV3 to TRDJ1; TRDD3 matches at 9 bases. Per germline, CDR1 TVYSNPD and CDR2 GDNSRS (reference sequence). CDR3 length equals 17 residues. With V trimmed by 0 bases and J by 6 bases, 17 bases remained unmatched. This chain's CDR3 is CAFRLLHGGYGAHKLIF. The CDR3 nucleotides read TGTGCCTTTAGACTCCTACATGGGGGATATGGCGCCCATAAACTCATCTTT.

Concerning this clone: This specimen includes other DNA sequences encoding the same CDR3. The V call is TRDV1, the J call TRDJ1; D gene unclear. CDR3 length: 14 residues. Germline V gene sequence: CDR1 TSWWSYY, CDR2 QGS. With 1 base removed from V and 4 bases from J, the gap between germline ends came to 10 bases. CDR3: CALGERYLIDKLIF. The CDR3 DNA follows: TGTGCTCTTGGGGAACGGTATCTAATCGATAAACTCATCTTT.